This TCR beta chain was profiled in a study of Tregs in tolerant kidney transplant recipients. Overall study findings and caveats: Expanding Tregs on activated donor B cells appeared to best identify donor-specific TCRbeta clones. Biological reproducibility was not directly addressed in this study. Findings come from small patient numbers and require larger validation.

Thawed PBMCs were FACS-sorted into unstimulated CD4+CD25+CD127- regulatory T cells, CD4+CD25- non-regulatory cells, CD4 and CD8 cells. V lost 3 bases, J lost 2 bases, and 2 bases stayed unmatched. Germline CDR1 and CDR2: SGHTA and FQGNSA. The length of the CDR3 is 15 residues. Profiling relied on immunoSEQ multiplex PCR, and the TCRdb table lists in-frame clones only, not all of them. The table shows 90,000 or so clones, with around nine tenths occurring only once. This clone was picked up one time. Its target is not known. The V and J genes are TRBV7-2 and TRBJ2-1; 9 nucleotides align to TRBD2. Input material: CD8+ T cells from blood. The TCR originated in a human donor in good health. The CDR3 nucleotides read TGTGCCAGCAGCTTCCTAGCGGGACCCTACAATGAGCAGTTCTTC. It yields the protein CASSFLAGPYNEQFF.